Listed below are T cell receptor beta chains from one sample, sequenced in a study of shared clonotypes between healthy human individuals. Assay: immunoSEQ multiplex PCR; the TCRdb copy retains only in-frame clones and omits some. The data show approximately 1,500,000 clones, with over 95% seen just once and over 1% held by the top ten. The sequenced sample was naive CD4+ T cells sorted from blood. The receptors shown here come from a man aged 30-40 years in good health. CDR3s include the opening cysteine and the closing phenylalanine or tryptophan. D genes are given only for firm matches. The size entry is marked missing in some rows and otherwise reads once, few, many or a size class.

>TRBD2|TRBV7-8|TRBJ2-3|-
CASNQGLAEPDGGTDTQYF
TGTGCCAGCAACCAAGGACTAGCGGAGCCCGACGGAGGCACAGATACGCAGTATTTT
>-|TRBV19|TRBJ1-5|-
CASRRDPNQPQHF
TGTGCCAGCCGCAGGGACCCCAATCAGCCCCAGCATTTT
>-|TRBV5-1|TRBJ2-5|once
CASSLVPGVGETQYF
TGCGCCAGCAGCTTGGTTCCGGGAGTAGGGGAGACCCAGTACTTC
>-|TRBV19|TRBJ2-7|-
CASKGSPYEQYF
TGTGCCAGTAAGGGGTCTCCCTACGAGCAGTACTTC
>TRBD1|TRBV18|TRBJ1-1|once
CASSRQGLNTEAFF
TGTGCCAGCTCACGACAGGGGCTGAACACTGAAGCTTTCTTT
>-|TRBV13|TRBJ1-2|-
CASSLGFLGPYGYTF
TGTGCCAGCAGCTTAGGGTTTTTGGGACCCTATGGCTACACCTTC
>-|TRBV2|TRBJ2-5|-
CASSELRETQYF
TGTGCCAGCAGTGAACTCCGGGAGACCCAGTACTTC
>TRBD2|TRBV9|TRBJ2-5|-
CASSSWASGRAEVYF
TGTGCCAGCAGCTCCTGGGCTAGCGGGAGGGCCGAGGTGTACTTC
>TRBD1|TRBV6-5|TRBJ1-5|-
CASSPGTVNQPQHF
TGTGCCAGCAGTCCAGGGACAGTCAATCAGCCCCAGCATTTT
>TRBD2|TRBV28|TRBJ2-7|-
CASRTTSDTYEQYF
TGTGCCAGCAGGACGACTAGCGACACCTACGAGCAGTACTTC
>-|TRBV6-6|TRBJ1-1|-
CASSVGQNTEAFF
TGTGCCAGCAGTGTAGGACAGAACACTGAAGCTTTCTTT
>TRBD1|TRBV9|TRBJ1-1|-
CASSPGTGASGGTEAFF
TGTGCCAGCAGCCCCGGGACAGGGGCCTCAGGTGGGACTGAAGCTTTCTTT
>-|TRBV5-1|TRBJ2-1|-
CASSLEPANEQFF
TGCGCCAGCAGCTTGGAACCGGCCAATGAGCAGTTCTTC
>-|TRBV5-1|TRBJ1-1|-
CASSMGLGRMNTEAFF
TGCGCCAGCAGTATGGGACTCGGACGGATGAACACTGAAGCTTTCTTT
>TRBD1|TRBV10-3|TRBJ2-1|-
CAIDGQGENEQFF
TGTGCCATCGATGGACAGGGGGAAAATGAGCAGTTCTTC
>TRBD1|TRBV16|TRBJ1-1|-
CASSQGGTANTEAFF
TGTGCCAGCAGCCAAGGTGGGACAGCGAACACTGAAGCTTTCTTT
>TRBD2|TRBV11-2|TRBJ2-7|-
CASSLEWTSDYEQYF
TGTGCCAGCAGCTTAGAGTGGACTAGCGATTACGAGCAGTACTTC
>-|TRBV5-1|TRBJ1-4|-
CASSFGDTPYEKLFF
TGCGCCAGCAGCTTCGGAGACACCCCCTATGAAAAACTGTTTTTT
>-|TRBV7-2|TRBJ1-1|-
CASSDQTPLATEAFF
TGTGCCAGCAGCGACCAAACCCCCCTTGCCACTGAAGCTTTCTTT
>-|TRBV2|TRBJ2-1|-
CASSEVRQGYNEQFF
TGTGCCAGCAGTGAAGTCCGTCAGGGGTACAATGAGCAGTTCTTC
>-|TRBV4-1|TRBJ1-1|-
CASSPQGTEAFF
TGCGCCAGCAGCCCGCAAGGCACTGAAGCTTTCTTT
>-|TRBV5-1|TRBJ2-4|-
CASSLRNIQYF
TGCGCCAGCAGCTTGCGGAACATTCAGTACTTC
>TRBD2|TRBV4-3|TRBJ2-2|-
CASSLGLAGGSAGELFF
TGCGCCAGCAGCCTCGGACTAGCGGGAGGATCGGCCGGGGAGCTGTTTTTT
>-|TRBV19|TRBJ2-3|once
CASTKRSTDTQYF
TGTGCCAGTACCAAACGTAGCACAGATACGCAGTATTTT
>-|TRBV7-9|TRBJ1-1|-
CASSLEANTEAFF
TGTGCCAGCAGCTTGGAAGCTAACACTGAAGCTTTCTTT
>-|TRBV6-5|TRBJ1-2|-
CASSYSGQRLGYGYTF
TGTGCCAGCAGTTACTCAGGACAGCGTTTGGGCTATGGCTACACCTTC
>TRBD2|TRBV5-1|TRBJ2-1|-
CASNRLADYNEQFF
TGCGCCAGCAACCGACTAGCGGACTACAATGAGCAGTTCTTC
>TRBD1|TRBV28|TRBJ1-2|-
CASSFGQAGYGYTF
TGTGCCAGCAGTTTCGGACAGGCTGGATATGGCTACACCTTC
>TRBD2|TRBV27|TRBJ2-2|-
CASRTTGTSGIYTGELFF
TGTGCCAGCAGGACAACCGGGACTAGCGGGATTTATACCGGGGAGCTGTTTTTT
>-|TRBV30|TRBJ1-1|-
CAWTRRGYTEAFF
TGTGCCTGGACGCGGAGAGGATACACTGAAGCTTTCTTT
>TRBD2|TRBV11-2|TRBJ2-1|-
CASSPFVAGTGNEQFF
TGTGCCAGCAGCCCGTTTGTAGCGGGAACTGGAAATGAGCAGTTCTTC
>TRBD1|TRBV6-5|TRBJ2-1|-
CASSYVAGGLNEQFF
TGTGCCAGCAGTTACGTGGCAGGGGGCCTTAATGAGCAGTTCTTC
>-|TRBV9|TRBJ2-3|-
CASSARWGTDTQYF
TGTGCCAGCAGCGCCCGTTGGGGCACAGATACGCAGTATTTT
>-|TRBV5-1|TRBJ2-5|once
CASSQDRRRGETQYF
TGCGCCAGCAGCCAAGACAGGAGGCGAGGGGAGACCCAGTACTTC
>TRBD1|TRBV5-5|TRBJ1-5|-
CASSLSGTGDNQPQHF
TGTGCCAGCAGCCTGTCCGGGACAGGAGATAATCAGCCCCAGCATTTT
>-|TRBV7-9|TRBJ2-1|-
CASSPDTNFNEQFF
TGTGCCAGCAGCCCCGATACAAATTTTAATGAGCAGTTCTTC
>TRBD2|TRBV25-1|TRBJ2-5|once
CASSELPGLAGYQETQYF
TGTGCCAGCAGTGAATTACCGGGACTAGCGGGGTACCAAGAGACCCAGTACTTC
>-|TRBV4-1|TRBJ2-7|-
CASSQEWPLSYEQYF
TGCGCCAGCAGCCAAGAATGGCCCCTCTCCTACGAGCAGTACTTC
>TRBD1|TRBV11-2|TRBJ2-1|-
CASTDRGLRGSNEQFF
TGTGCCAGCACCGATAGGGGGCTTCGAGGTAGCAATGAGCAGTTCTTC
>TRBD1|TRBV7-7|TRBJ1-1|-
CASSIDRGSEAFF
TGTGCCAGCAGCATTGACAGGGGATCTGAAGCTTTCTTT
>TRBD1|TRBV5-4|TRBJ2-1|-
CATGTGQGTHNEQFF
TGTGCCACCGGAACGGGACAGGGCACCCACAATGAGCAGTTCTTC
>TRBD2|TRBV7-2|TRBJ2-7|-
CASSLGLAGTYEQYF
TGTGCCAGCAGCCTGGGACTAGCGGGGACCTACGAGCAGTACTTC
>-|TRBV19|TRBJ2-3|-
CASSSYEDTQYF
TGTGCCAGTAGTTCCTATGAAGATACGCAGTATTTT
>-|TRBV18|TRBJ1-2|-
CASSPIGGFGPYGYTF
TGTGCCAGCTCACCCATCGGGGGCTTTGGCCCCTATGGCTACACCTTC
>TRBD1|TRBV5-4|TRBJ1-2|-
CASSSRTGRDYGYTF
TGTGCCAGCAGCTCACGGACAGGGAGGGACTATGGCTACACCTTC
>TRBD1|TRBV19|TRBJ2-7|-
CASSIFKPGQGNEQYF
TGTGCCAGTAGTATATTCAAGCCGGGACAGGGTAACGAGCAGTACTTC
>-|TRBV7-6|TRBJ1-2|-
CASSLASGVGYTF
TGTGCCAGCAGCTTAGCGTCGGGCGTTGGCTACACCTTC
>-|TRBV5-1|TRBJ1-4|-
CASSFKPGQLNEKLFF
TGCGCCAGCAGCTTCAAACCAGGACAGCTAAATGAAAAACTGTTTTTT
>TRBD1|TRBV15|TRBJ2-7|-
CATSKGGQGVYEQYF
TGTGCCACCAGCAAAGGGGGACAGGGGGTTTACGAGCAGTACTTC
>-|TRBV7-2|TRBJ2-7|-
CASSLILWDEQYF
TGTGCCAGCAGCTTGATTTTATGGGACGAGCAGTACTTC
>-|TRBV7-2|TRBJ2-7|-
CASSFTVYEQYF
TGTGCCAGCAGCTTTACTGTCTACGAGCAGTACTTC
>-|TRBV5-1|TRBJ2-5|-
CASSRDSGTETQYF
TGCGCCAGCAGTCGGGACTCAGGGACTGAGACCCAGTACTTC
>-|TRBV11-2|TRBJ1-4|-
CASSLQWGGEKLFF
TGTGCCAGCAGCCTCCAGTGGGGCGGTGAAAAACTGTTTTTT
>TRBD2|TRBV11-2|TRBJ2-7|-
CASSPRRSGITYEQYF
TGTGCCAGCAGTCCCAGGAGGAGCGGGATAACCTACGAGCAGTACTTC